This T cell receptor (beta chain) originates from a study of blood T cells in healthy people across ages. The sample holds a few counts of this clonotype. Germline CDR1 MNHEY, CDR2 SMNVEV (reference sequence). With 4 bases removed from V and 4 bases from J, the gap between germline ends came to 9 bases. This CDR3 is 13 amino acids long. Sample-barcoded 5' priming and a J-beta primer mix drove a second PCR of roughly 6 to 12 cycles. TCRdb re-called the 5' RACE reads with MiXCR, one entry per CDR3 protein. The table shows around 400,000 distinct CDR3 sequences, with approximately 52% occurring only once.

The rearrangement joins TRBV27 to TRBJ2-3; no definite D call. What was sequenced was blood. The sequence came from a man between 60 and 75 years old in good health. The CDR3, as DNA: TGTGCCAGCAGTTCGGGTTCAGCAGATACGCAGTATTTT. Translating it yields CASSSGSADTQYF.